The rows below give T cell receptor beta chains drawn from one sample of a study of blood T cell repertoires in COVID-19. TCRdb's copy holds only in-frame clones and misses some; the assay was immunoSEQ multiplex PCR. This sample has about 120,000 clones, with around nine tenths found just once. Sequenced material: peripheral blood. The source is a human donor with active COVID-19. The donor label of this sample is uncertain. Each CDR3 is given with its conserved first and last residue. The order of the fields is CDR3 DNA, CDR3 protein, J gene, D gene, V gene, clone size. A D gene is named only where the DNA matches it firmly. The size of a clone is reported for some rows only, either as once, few or many, or as a class for expanded clones.

TGTGCCAGCAGCTCCGGGACAGGGGCATCCTACGAGCAGTACTTC | CASSSGTGASYEQYF | TRBJ2-7 | TRBD1 | TRBV11-3 | NA
TGTGCCAGCAGTTACGATGGGACAGGGGTGGGGTATGGCTACACCTTC | CASSYDGTGVGYGYTF | TRBJ1-2 | TRBD1 | TRBV6-5 | once
TGTGCCAGCAGCCCCAGGGCAAATCAGCCCCAGCATTTT | CASSPRANQPQHF | TRBJ1-5 | NA | TRBV6-5 | NA
TGCGCCAGCGCTAGAGTGGCCTCCTACAATGAGCAGTTCTTC | CASARVASYNEQFF | TRBJ2-1 | NA | TRBV5-1 | NA
TGTGCCAGCAGCTCAAGACTAGCGGGGGGCTACAATGAGCAGTTCTTC | CASSSRLAGGYNEQFF | TRBJ2-1 | TRBD2 | TRBV7-2 | NA
TGTGCCAGTAGTATCGGAGGGAACACTGAAGCTTTCTTT | CASSIGGNTEAFF | TRBJ1-1 | NA | TRBV19 | NA
TGTGCCAGCAGTGACCGGGGGGCTGGGACAGATACGCAGTATTTT | CASSDRGAGTDTQYF | TRBJ2-3 | NA | TRBV6-1 | NA
TGTGCCAGCAGTGTGCAGGGGAGTTTCGATACGCAGTATTTT | CASSVQGSFDTQYF | TRBJ2-3 | NA | TRBV2 | NA
TGTGCCAGCAGCGTCGTGGGGGGGCTCAATTCACCCCTCCACTTT | CASSVVGGLNSPLHF | TRBJ1-6 | NA | TRBV9 | NA
TGTGCCAGCTCCCTCCGGTCGGACACCATATATTTT | CASSLRSDTIYF | TRBJ1-3 | NA | TRBV18 | NA
TGCAGTGCCGCGGGGCGGTTCGGCTACACCTTC | CSAAGRFGYTF | TRBJ1-2 | NA | TRBV20-1 | NA
TGTGCCAGCAGCGCCGGGACAGGCCCGTATGGCTACACCTTC | CASSAGTGPYGYTF | TRBJ1-2 | TRBD1 | TRBV6-2/TRBV6-3 | NA
TGCAGCGTTGAAGCGGCAGGGGATTACACCGGGGAGCTGTTTTTT | CSVEAAGDYTGELFF | TRBJ2-2 | NA | TRBV29-1 | once
TGTGCCAGCAGCGTAGATGGGCGAACTGAAGCTTTCTTT | CASSVDGRTEAFF | TRBJ1-1 | NA | TRBV9 | NA
TGTGCCAGTAGTATGGAGGGAGACTATGGCTACACCTTC | CASSMEGDYGYTF | TRBJ1-2 | NA | TRBV19 | NA
TGCGCCAGCAGCAGGGGACAGGGGGCTGATCGAGATACGCAGTATTTT | CASSRGQGADRDTQYF | TRBJ2-3 | TRBD1 | TRBV4-1 | NA
TGTGCCAGCAGCGCCTCTTGGGGGCTCGGAAACACCATATATTTT | CASSASWGLGNTIYF | TRBJ1-3 | NA | TRBV11-2 | NA
TGTGCCAGCACCAACCCGACAGGGGGTGGCGAGCAGTACTTC | CASTNPTGGGEQYF | TRBJ2-7 | TRBD1 | TRBV6-5 | few
TGTGCCAGCCTCGGATGGTTGGGGAGCGGGGGGGCCCACGGGGAGCTGTTTTTT | CASLGWLGSGGAHGELFF | TRBJ2-2 | TRBD2 | TRBV27 | once
TGTGCCAGCAGCTTAGGGGATCCAGGGAACTATGGCTACACCTTC | CASSLGDPGNYGYTF | TRBJ1-2 | NA | TRBV7-9 | few
TGTGCCAGCAGCTTGACGGACAGACAGTCCTATGGCTACACCTTC | CASSLTDRQSYGYTF | TRBJ1-2 | NA | TRBV7-9 | NA
TGTGCCAGCAGGGGGCAGCGTGTAGATACGCAGTATTTT | CASRGQRVDTQYF | TRBJ2-3 | NA | TRBV4-2 | NA
TGTGCCAGCAGTACCCGGGACAGGGGCAATGAGCAGTTCTTC | CASSTRDRGNEQFF | TRBJ2-1 | TRBD1 | TRBV27 | NA
TGTGCCAGCAGTGTAACAGGGGGACTTAACAATGAGCAGTTCTTC | CASSVTGGLNNEQFF | TRBJ2-1 | TRBD1 | TRBV25-1 | once
TGTGCCAGCAGCCAAGGGGTCAGGGAGGGGCAGCCCCAGCATTTT | CASSQGVREGQPQHF | TRBJ1-5 | NA | TRBV3-1/TRBV3-2 | NA
TGCGCCAGCAGGGCCGGCCGAGCGCCTTCCTACGAGCAGTACTTC | CASRAGRAPSYEQYF | TRBJ2-7 | NA | TRBV10-2 | NA
TGTGCCAGTAGCCATTACAGGGGGCGCTTAGATACGCAGTATTTT | CASSHYRGRLDTQYF | TRBJ2-3 | TRBD1 | TRBV19 | once
TGTGCCAGCTCATCCGGACAGCAGGAGACCCAGTACTTC | CASSSGQQETQYF | TRBJ2-5 | NA | TRBV18 | NA
TGCGCCAGCAGCCATTCGTTAGGGACAGAGGACACTGAAGCTTTCTTT | CASSHSLGTEDTEAFF | TRBJ1-1 | TRBD1 | TRBV4-3 | NA
TGTGCCAGCAGGTCACAGGTCTCTAGCACAGATACGCAGTATTTT | CASRSQVSSTDTQYF | TRBJ2-3 | NA | TRBV6-5 | NA
TGTGCCAGCAGTCCCTCTAGCGGGGGGGTGGAGACCCAGTACTTC | CASSPSSGGVETQYF | TRBJ2-5 | TRBD2 | TRBV2 | NA
TGTGCCAGCTCACCAGCATCCGGGACAGGGAACGAGCAGTACTTC | CASSPASGTGNEQYF | TRBJ2-7 | TRBD1 | TRBV18 | NA
TGTGCCAGCAGCTTAATAGGTAGCGGGGGATCAGATACGCAGTATTTT | CASSLIGSGGSDTQYF | TRBJ2-3 | TRBD2 | TRBV7-2 | NA
TGTGCCAGCAGCTTATCCACCAAAAACATTCAGTACTTC | CASSLSTKNIQYF | TRBJ2-4 | NA | TRBV5-4 | NA
TGTGCCAGTAGCCCCGGGACAGGGGGCTACGAGCAGTACTTC | CASSPGTGGYEQYF | TRBJ2-7 | TRBD1 | TRBV19 | NA
TGTGCCAGCAGTTACCTTGCGGGGGCGACCTATGGCTACACCTTC | CASSYLAGATYGYTF | TRBJ1-2 | NA | TRBV6-2/TRBV6-3 | NA
TGCAGCGTTGAGCGGGGGACCTACCAAGAGACCCAGTACTTC | CSVERGTYQETQYF | TRBJ2-5 | TRBD2 | TRBV29-1 | NA
TGTGCCAGCAGTTACTCCTTGTCCGGCACAGATACGCAGTATTTT | CASSYSLSGTDTQYF | TRBJ2-3 | NA | TRBV6-6 | once
TGTGCCAGCAGCCATCCAGCGGGGGGAACCTACGAGCAGTACTTC | CASSHPAGGTYEQYF | TRBJ2-7 | TRBD2 | TRBV3-1/TRBV3-2 | NA
TGTGCCAGTAGTATCTCGGCAGGGGGCTCATCCTACGAGCAGTACTTC | CASSISAGGSSYEQYF | TRBJ2-7 | TRBD1 | TRBV19 | NA
TGTGCCAGCAGCCCCGGGGGGTATGGCTACACCTTC | CASSPGGYGYTF | TRBJ1-2 | NA | TRBV11-2 | NA
TGTGCCAGCTCCTCCGGACGGACAACGAACCAGCATTTT | CASSSGRTTNQHF | TRBJ1-5 | NA | TRBV18 | few
TGTGCCAGCAGTCTTCCAGAACCCTCTAACTATGGCTACACCTTC | CASSLPEPSNYGYTF | TRBJ1-2 | NA | TRBV28 | NA
TGCGCCAGCAGCCAACCGTTGATCTCCGTGGAGCGAGGCTACACCTTC | CASSQPLISVERGYTF | TRBJ1-2 | NA | TRBV4-1 | NA
TGTGCCAGCAGGACCGGGACAAACTATGGCTACACCTTC | CASRTGTNYGYTF | TRBJ1-2 | NA | TRBV12-3/TRBV12-4 | NA
TGTGCCAGCAGCACGACAGGGGGGCACTATGGCTACACCTTC | CASSTTGGHYGYTF | TRBJ1-2 | TRBD1 | TRBV2 | NA
TGCGCCAGCAGCTGGACGGGGGTTCGCACCGGGGAGCTGTTTTTT | CASSWTGVRTGELFF | TRBJ2-2 | NA | TRBV5-1 | NA
TGTGCCAGCAGCCACCCGACAGGGTCTGGCTACACCTTC | CASSHPTGSGYTF | TRBJ1-2 | TRBD1 | TRBV4-2 | NA
TGTGCCAGCAGTTTTGAGGGGGCCAGTCACTATGGCTACACCTTC | CASSFEGASHYGYTF | TRBJ1-2 | TRBD1 | TRBV27 | NA